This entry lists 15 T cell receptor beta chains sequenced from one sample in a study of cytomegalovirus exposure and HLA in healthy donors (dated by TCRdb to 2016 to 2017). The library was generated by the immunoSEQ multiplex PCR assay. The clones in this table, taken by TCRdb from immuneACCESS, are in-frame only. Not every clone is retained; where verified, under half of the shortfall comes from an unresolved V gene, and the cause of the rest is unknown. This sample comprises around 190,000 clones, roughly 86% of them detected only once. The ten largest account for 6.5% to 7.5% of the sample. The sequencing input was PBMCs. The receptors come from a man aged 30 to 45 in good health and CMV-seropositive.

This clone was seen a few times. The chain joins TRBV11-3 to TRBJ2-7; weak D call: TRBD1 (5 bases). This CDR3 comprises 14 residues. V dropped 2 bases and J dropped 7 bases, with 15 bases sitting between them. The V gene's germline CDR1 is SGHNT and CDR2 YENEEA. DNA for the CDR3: TGTGCCAGCAGCTTATCGCAGGGTGGGAAGGAGCAGTACTTC. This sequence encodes CASSLSQGGKEQYF.

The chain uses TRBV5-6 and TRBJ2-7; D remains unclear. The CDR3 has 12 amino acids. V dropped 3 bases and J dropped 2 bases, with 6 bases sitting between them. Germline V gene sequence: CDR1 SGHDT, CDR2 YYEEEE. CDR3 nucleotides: TGTGCCAGCAGCTCACACACCTACGAGCAGTACTTC. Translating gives CASSSHTYEQYF. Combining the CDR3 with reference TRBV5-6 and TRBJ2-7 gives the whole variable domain DAGVTQSPTHLIKTRGQQVTLRCSPKSGHDTVSWYQQALGQGPQFIFQYYEEEERQRGNFPDRFSGHQFPNYSSELNVNALLLGDSALYLCASSSHTYEQYFGPGTRLTVT.

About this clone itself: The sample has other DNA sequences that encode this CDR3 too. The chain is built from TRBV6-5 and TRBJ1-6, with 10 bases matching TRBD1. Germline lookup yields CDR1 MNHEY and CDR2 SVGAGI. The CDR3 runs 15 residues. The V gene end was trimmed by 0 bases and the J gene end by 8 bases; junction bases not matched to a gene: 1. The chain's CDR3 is CASSYSGQGDSPLHF. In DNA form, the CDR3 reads TGTGCCAGCAGTTACTCTGGACAGGGGGATTCACCCCTCCACTTT.

In nucleotides, the CDR3 is TGTGCCAGCAGCGATAGCGCGGGAGGGAAGGTCAATGAGCAGTTCTTC. Its protein product is CASSDSAGGKVNEQFF. This chain links TRBV9 with TRBJ2-1; the match to TRBD2 covers 9 bases. Germline V gene lookup returns CDR1 SGDLS and CDR2 YYNGEE. The CDR3 sequence is 16 residues long. The V gene end was trimmed by 3 bases and the J gene end by 6 bases; junction bases not matched to a gene: 10.

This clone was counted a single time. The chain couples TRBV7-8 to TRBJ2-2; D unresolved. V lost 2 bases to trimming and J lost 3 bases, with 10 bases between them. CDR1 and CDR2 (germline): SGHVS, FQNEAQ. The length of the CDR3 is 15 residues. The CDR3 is CASSLYGMDTGELFF. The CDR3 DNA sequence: TGTGCCAGCAGCTTATATGGCATGGACACCGGGGAGCTGTTTTTT. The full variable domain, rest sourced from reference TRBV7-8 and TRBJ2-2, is GAGVSQSPRYKVAKRGQDVALRCDPISGHVSLFWYQQALGQGPEFLTYFQNEAQLDKSGLPSDRFFAERPEGSVSTLKIQRTQQEDSAVYLCASSLYGMDTGELFFGEGSRLTVL.

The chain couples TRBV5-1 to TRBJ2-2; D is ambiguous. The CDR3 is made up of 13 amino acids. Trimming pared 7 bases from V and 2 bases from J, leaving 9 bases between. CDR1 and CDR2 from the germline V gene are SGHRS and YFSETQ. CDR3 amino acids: CASEAPNTGELFF. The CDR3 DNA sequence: TGCGCCAGCGAGGCCCCAAACACCGGGGAGCTGTTTTTT.

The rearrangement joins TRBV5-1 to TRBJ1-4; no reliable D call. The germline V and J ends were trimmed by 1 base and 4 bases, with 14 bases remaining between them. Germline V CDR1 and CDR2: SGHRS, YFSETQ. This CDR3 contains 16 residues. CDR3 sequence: CASSLTPGWGNEKLFF. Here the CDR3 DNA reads TGCGCCAGCAGCTTGACCCCGGGCTGGGGTAATGAAAAACTGTTTTTT.

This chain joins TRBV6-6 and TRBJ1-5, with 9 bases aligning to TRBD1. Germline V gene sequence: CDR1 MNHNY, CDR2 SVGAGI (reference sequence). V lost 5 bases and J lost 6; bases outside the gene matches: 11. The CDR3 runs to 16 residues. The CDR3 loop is CASSPGTGIGAQPQHF. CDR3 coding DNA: TGTGCCAGCAGTCCCGGGACAGGGATTGGGGCTCAGCCCCAGCATTTT.

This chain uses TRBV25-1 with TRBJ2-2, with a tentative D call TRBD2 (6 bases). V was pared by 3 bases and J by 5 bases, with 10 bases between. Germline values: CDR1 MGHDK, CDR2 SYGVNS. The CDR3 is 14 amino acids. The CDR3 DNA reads TGTGCCAGCAGTGACCCTCGGGGGACCGGGGAGCTGTTTTTT. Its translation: CASSDPRGTGELFF.

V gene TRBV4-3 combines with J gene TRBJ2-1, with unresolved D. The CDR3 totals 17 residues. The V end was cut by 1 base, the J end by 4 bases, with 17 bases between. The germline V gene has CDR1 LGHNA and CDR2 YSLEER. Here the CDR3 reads CASSQGRLRASYNEQFF. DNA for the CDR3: TGCGCCAGCAGCCAAGGACGGCTTCGGGCCTCTTACAATGAGCAGTTCTTC.

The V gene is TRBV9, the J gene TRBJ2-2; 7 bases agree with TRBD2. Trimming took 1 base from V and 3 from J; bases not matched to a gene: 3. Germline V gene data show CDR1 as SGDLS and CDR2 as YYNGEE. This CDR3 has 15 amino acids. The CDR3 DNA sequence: TGTGCCAGCAGCGTAAGGCTAGCGGACACCGGGGAGCTGTTTTTT. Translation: CASSVRLADTGELFF.

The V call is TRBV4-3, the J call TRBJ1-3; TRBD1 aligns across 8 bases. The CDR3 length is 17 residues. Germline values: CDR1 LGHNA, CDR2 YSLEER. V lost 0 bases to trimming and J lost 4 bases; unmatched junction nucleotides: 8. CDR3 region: CASSQETPGGSGNTIYF. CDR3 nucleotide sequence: TGCGCCAGCAGCCAAGAAACCCCAGGGGGCTCAGGAAACACCATATATTTT.

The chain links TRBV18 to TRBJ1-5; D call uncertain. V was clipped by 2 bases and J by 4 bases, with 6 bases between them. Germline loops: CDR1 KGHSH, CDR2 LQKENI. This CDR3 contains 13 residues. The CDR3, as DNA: TGTGCCAGCTCACCAGAGGGAAATCAGCCCCAGCATTTT. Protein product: CASSPEGNQPQHF. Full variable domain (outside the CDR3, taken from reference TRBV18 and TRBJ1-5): NAGVMQNPRHLVRRRGQEARLRCSPMKGHSHVYWYRQLPEEGLKFMVYLQKENIIDESGMPKERFSAEFPKEGPSILRIQQVVRGDSAAYFCASSPEGNQPQHFGDGTRLSIL.

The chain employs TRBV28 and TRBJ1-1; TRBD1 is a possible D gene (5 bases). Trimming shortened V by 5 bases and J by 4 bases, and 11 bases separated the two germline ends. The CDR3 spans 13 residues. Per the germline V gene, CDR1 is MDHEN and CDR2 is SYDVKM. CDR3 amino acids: CASSPLGGTEAFF. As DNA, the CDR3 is TGTGCCAGCAGTCCGCTGGGGGGCACTGAAGCTTTCTTT.

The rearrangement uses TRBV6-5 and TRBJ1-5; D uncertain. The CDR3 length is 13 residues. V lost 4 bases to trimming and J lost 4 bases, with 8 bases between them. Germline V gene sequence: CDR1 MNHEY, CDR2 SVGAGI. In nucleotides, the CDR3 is TGTGCCAGCAGTTTCAACAGTAATCAGCCCCAGCATTTT. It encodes CASSFNSNQPQHF.